These T cell receptor beta chains were read from a single sample in a study of response to subunit inactivated influenza vaccine. A single record per CDR3 protein comes from TCRdb applying MiXCR to the RT-PCR reads. The top ten hold around 14% of the sample, which has approximately 530,000 distinct CDR3 sequences, approximately 7.8% seen once. The sample here was PBMCs from blood, taken 23 to 25 months after vaccination. The origin of the receptors is a man aged 50-75 years who received an inactivated influenza vaccine. Both conserved end residues are part of each CDR3. A D gene is named only where the DNA matches it firmly. Some rows have no size entry. The others give once, few or many, or a class for an expanded clone.

>TRBJ2-2|TRBV29-1|NA|few
CSVGHTANTGELFF
TGCAGCGTTGGGCACACGGCCAACACCGGGGAGCTGTTTTTT
>TRBJ1-1|TRBV3-1|NA|NA
CASLGGEGTEAFF
TGTGCCAGCCTGGGGGGCGAAGGCACTGAAGCTTTCTTT
>TRBJ2-5|TRBV20-1|NA|many
CSARGRGGNKQETQYF
TGCAGTGCTAGAGGAAGGGGGGGGAATAAACAAGAGACCCAGTACTTC
>TRBJ2-1|TRBV9|TRBD2|many
CASSVSGRADNEQFF
TGTGCCAGCAGCGTAAGCGGGAGGGCCGACAATGAGCAGTTCTTC
>TRBJ2-2|TRBV7-2|NA|many
CASSPSGNTGELFF
TGTGCCAGCAGCCCCTCCGGGAACACCGGGGAGCTGTTTTTT
>TRBJ2-3|TRBV29-1|NA|few
CSVSRDWTDTQYF
TGCAGCGTCTCCCGGGACTGGACAGATACGCAGTATTTT
>TRBJ1-2|TRBV28|NA|few
CASTYRDNYGYTF
TGTGCCAGCACGTACAGGGATAACTATGGCTACACCTTC
>TRBJ2-7|TRBV20-1|NA|few
CSAHRGAYEQYF
TGCAGTGCTCACCGCGGGGCCTACGAGCAGTACTTC
>TRBJ2-3|TRBV7-2|TRBD2|NA
CASSQLGRGRTDTQYF
TGTGCCAGCAGCCAACTAGGGAGGGGACGCACAGATACGCAGTATTTT
>TRBJ1-5|TRBV25-1|NA|NA
CAARTGNQPQHF
TGTGCCGCCCGGACGGGCAATCAGCCCCAGCATTTT
>TRBJ2-1|TRBV12-3/TRBV12-4|NA|few
CASTLLGEQFF
TGTGCCAGCACCCTCCTAGGTGAGCAGTTCTTC
>TRBJ2-3|TRBV3-1|NA|NA
CASSQKGGWADTQYF
TGTGCCAGCAGCCAGAAGGGCGGTTGGGCAGATACGCAGTATTTT
>TRBJ1-2|TRBV7-2|NA|few
CASSLYNYGYTF
TGTGCCAGCAGCCTCTACAACTATGGCTACACCTTC
>TRBJ2-7|TRBV5-5|NA|many
CASSFSRGRGGEQYF
TGTGCCAGCAGCTTTAGCAGAGGCCGGGGCGGCGAGCAGTACTTC
>TRBJ2-1|TRBV24-1|TRBD2|many
CATEGLANEQFF
TGTGCCACCGAAGGACTAGCGAATGAGCAGTTCTTC
>TRBJ2-1|TRBV12-3/TRBV12-4|NA|NA
CASSFDGRRESEQFF
TGTGCCAGCAGTTTTGACGGGAGACGGGAGAGTGAGCAGTTCTTC
>TRBJ2-1|TRBV20-1|NA|NA
CCASQAPTSDNEQFF
TGCTGTGCTAGCCAGGCTCCGACGTCCGACAATGAGCAGTTCTTC
>TRBJ2-7|TRBV5-1|TRBD2|many
CASRLTSANYEQYF
TGCGCCAGCAGACTGACTAGCGCCAACTACGAGCAGTACTTC
>TRBJ2-1|TRBV3-1|NA|many
CASSQSGNEQFF
TGTGCCAGCAGCCAGTCGGGCAATGAGCAGTTCTTC
>TRBJ2-7|TRBV12-3/TRBV12-4|NA|NA
CASSLDGSIDEQYF
TGTGCCAGCAGTTTAGACGGGAGCATCGACGAGCAGTACTTC
>TRBJ2-1|TRBV7-9|NA|NA
CASSSPNRNEQFF
TGTGCCAGCAGCTCCCCAAACCGGAATGAGCAGTTCTTC
>TRBJ2-7|TRBV20-1|NA|few
CSAPLRLGLGAYEQYF
TGCAGTGCCCCGCTTAGGCTAGGGCTCGGGGCCTACGAGCAGTACTTC
>TRBJ2-3|TRBV12-3/TRBV12-4|NA|many
CASSTGTNTDTQYF
TGTGCCAGCAGTACCGGGACAAACACAGATACGCAGTATTTT
>TRBJ2-5|TRBV7-8|TRBD1|many
CASSMQQGYQETQYF
TGTGCCAGCAGCATGCAACAGGGGTACCAAGAGACCCAGTACTTC
>TRBJ2-5|TRBV7-2|NA|many
CASSLSYAGGQETQYF
TGTGCCAGCAGCTTATCCTACGCTGGGGGTCAAGAGACCCAGTACTTC
>TRBJ2-2|TRBV2|TRBD2|NA
CASKGGGARTGELFF
TGTGCCAGCAAGGGCGGGGGGGCTCGGACCGGGGAGCTGTTTTTT
>TRBJ1-6|TRBV9|TRBD1|few
CASSSSQGNRSPLHF
TGTGCCAGCAGCAGTTCACAGGGGAATCGTTCACCCCTCCACTTT
>TRBJ1-6|TRBV9|NA|NA
CASSVGAASYNSPLHF
TGTGCCAGCAGCGTAGGGGCCGCCTCGTATAATTCACCCCTCCACTTT
>TRBJ2-4|TRBV27|NA|few
CASGPKNIQYF
TGTGCCAGCGGGCCCAAAAACATTCAGTACTTC
>TRBJ2-6|TRBV24-1|TRBD1|few
CATSDRDRVPLRPGANVLTF
TGTGCCACCAGTGATCGGGACAGGGTGCCCCTTAGGCCTGGGGCCAACGTCCTGACTTTC
>TRBJ1-4|TRBV10-1|NA|NA
CASSRDQSSEKLFF
TGCGCCAGCAGCAGGGACCAATCCTCAGAAAAACTGTTTTTT
>TRBJ1-4|TRBV5-1|TRBD1|many
CASSGQGDEKLFF
TGCGCCAGCAGCGGACAGGGCGATGAAAAACTGTTTTTT
>TRBJ2-2|TRBV24-1|TRBD1|few
CATRADRGRVGELFF
TGTGCCACCAGGGCGGACAGGGGGCGCGTCGGGGAGCTGTTTTTT
>TRBJ2-1|TRBV5-1|TRBD1|many
CASSFTGGPHSPNEQFF
TGCGCCAGCAGCTTTACAGGGGGGCCCCATAGCCCGAATGAGCAGTTCTTC
>TRBJ1-2|TRBV20-1|NA|many
CSARAGQLSNYGYTF
TGCAGTGCTAGAGCCGGACAGCTATCTAACTATGGCTACACCTTC
>TRBJ2-5|TRBV18|NA|many
CASSPPGVVTQYF
TGTGCCAGCTCACCACCGGGGGTAGTGACCCAGTACTTC
>TRBJ2-7|TRBV5-1|TRBD1|NA
CASRGDSPSYEQYF
TGCGCCAGCAGAGGGGACAGCCCATCCTACGAGCAGTACTTC
>TRBJ2-5|TRBV5-1|TRBD2|NA
CASSLYLLAGGMETQYF
TGCGCCAGCAGCCTGTACCTTCTGGCGGGGGGAATGGAGACCCAGTACTTC
>TRBJ2-3|TRBV7-9|NA|NA
CASSLVLRDSDTQYF
TGTGCCAGCAGCTTAGTCCTGAGGGACTCAGATACGCAGTATTTT
>TRBJ2-7|TRBV11-1|TRBD1|NA
CASSLMGQGAHEQYF
TGTGCCAGCAGCTTAATGGGACAGGGGGCGCACGAGCAGTACTTC
>TRBJ1-1|TRBV20-1|NA|few
CSARGTPNTEAFF
TGCAGTGCTAGAGGGACACCTAACACTGAAGCTTTCTTT
>TRBJ2-6|TRBV15|NA|few
CATSREQRRSGANVLTF
TGTGCCACCAGCAGAGAACAGAGACGCTCTGGGGCCAACGTCCTGACTTTC
>TRBJ1-5|TRBV19|TRBD1|NA
CASSTAGTGGNQPQHF
TGTGCCAGTAGTACAGCAGGGACAGGGGGTAATCAGCCCCAGCATTTT
>TRBJ2-7|TRBV28|TRBD1|NA
CATNTGTEVYEQYF
TGTGCGACAAACACCGGGACAGAAGTCTACGAGCAGTACTTC
>TRBJ1-5|TRBV7-2|TRBD1|few
CASSDTGGRQPQHF
TGTGCCAGCAGCGATACAGGGGGGCGGCAGCCCCAGCATTTT